A single sample gave rise to the 6 T cell receptor beta chains below, sequenced in a study of shared clonotypes between healthy human individuals. The table came from immunoSEQ multiplex PCR; TCRdb's copy has only in-frame clones and leaves some out. The table includes over a million clones, 95% to 97% detected once. Sequencing was carried out using naive CD4+ T cells sorted from blood. Subset described: CD45RA+ positively selected. The receptors were sampled from a young man in good health.

The chain employs TRBV2 and TRBJ2-1; 15 nucleotides agree with TRBD2. J gave up 0 bases and V 6 bases, and 6 bases lay outside the gene matches. CDR1 is SNHLY and CDR2 is FYNNEI in the germline V gene. The CDR3 extends over 18 amino acids. For the CDR3, the DNA is TGTGCCAGCAGCCGGACTAGCGGGAGGGAGAGCTCCTACAATGAGCAGTTCTTC. Protein: CASSRTSGRESSYNEQFF.

The rearrangement joins TRBV5-1 to TRBJ2-7; D not certain. The V and J ends lost 5 bases and 0 bases respectively, with 12 bases between them. This CDR3 has 14 amino acids. Germline V gene lookup returns CDR1 SGHRS and CDR2 YFSETQ. CDR3 sequence (DNA): TGCGCCAGCAGGGTGAGAAGCAGCTCCTACGAGCAGTACTTC. Translation: CASRVRSSSYEQYF. Drawing the rest from reference TRBV5-1 and TRBJ2-7, the complete variable domain is KAGVTQTPRYLIKTRGQQVTLSCSPISGHRSVSWYQQTPGQGLQFLFEYFSETQRNKGNFPGRFSGRQFSNSRSEMNVSTLELGDSALYLCASRVRSSSYEQYFGPGTRLTVT.

The chain has TRBV6-6 and TRBJ2-3; D is ambiguous. The CDR3 runs 13 residues. Per germline, CDR1 MNHNY and CDR2 SVGAGI (reference sequence). Trimming stripped 4 bases from V and 4 bases from J, with 9 bases between. The CDR3 here is CASSSRLPDTQYF. The CDR3 DNA reads as TGTGCCAGCAGTTCCCGACTGCCAGATACGCAGTATTTT.

The gene calls are TRBV5-1 and TRBJ2-1; TRBD1 matches at 11 bases. Per the germline V gene, CDR1 is SGHRS and CDR2 is YFSETQ. J gave up 8 bases and V 3 bases, and 7 bases lay outside the gene matches. This CDR3 contains 15 residues. The CDR3 nucleotides are TGCGCCAGCAGCTCGGGACAGGGGGAGAGAGATGAGCAGTTCTTC. This translates into CASSSGQGERDEQFF.

The chain employs TRBV28 and TRBJ1-1; D gene unclear. V dropped 4 bases and J dropped 1 base, with 13 bases sitting between them. CDR1 is MDHEN and CDR2 is SYDVKM in the germline V gene. This CDR3 spans 15 amino acids. CDR3 amino acids: CASSSPGMWNTEAFF. The CDR3 DNA reads TGTGCCAGCAGTTCCCCGGGGATGTGGAACACTGAAGCTTTCTTT.

The chain carries TRBV28 and TRBJ1-4, with 8 bases aligning to TRBD1. Germline lookup yields CDR1 MDHEN and CDR2 SYDVKM. The CDR3 is 17 residues long. V shed 3 bases and J 0 bases; nucleotides not matched to a gene: 6. Here the CDR3 DNA reads TGTGCCAGCAGTTTCATCAGGGGGCTAGCAACTAATGAAAAACTGTTTTTT. Translated, it gives CASSFIRGLATNEKLFF.